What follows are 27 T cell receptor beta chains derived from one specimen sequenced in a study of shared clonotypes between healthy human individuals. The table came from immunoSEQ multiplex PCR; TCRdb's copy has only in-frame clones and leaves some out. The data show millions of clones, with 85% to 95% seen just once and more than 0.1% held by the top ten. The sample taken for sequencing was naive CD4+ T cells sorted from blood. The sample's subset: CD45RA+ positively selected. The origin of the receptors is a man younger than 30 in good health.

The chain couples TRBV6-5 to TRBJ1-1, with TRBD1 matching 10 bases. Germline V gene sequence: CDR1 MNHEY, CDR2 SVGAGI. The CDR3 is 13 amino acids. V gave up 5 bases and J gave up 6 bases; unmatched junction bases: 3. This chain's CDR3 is CASSDRGRSEAFF. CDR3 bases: TGTGCCAGCAGTGACAGGGGGCGCTCTGAAGCTTTCTTT.

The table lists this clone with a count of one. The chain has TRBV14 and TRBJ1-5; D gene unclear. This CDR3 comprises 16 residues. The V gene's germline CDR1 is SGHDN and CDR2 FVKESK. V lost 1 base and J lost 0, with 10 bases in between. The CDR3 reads CASSQGQRYSNQPQHF. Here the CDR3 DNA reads TGTGCCAGCAGCCAAGGACAACGATATAGCAATCAGCCCCAGCATTTT.

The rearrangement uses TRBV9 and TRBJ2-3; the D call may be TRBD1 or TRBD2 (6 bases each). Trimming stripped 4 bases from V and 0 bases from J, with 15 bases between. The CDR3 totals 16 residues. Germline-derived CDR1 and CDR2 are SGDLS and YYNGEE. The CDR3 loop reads CASSPEGGGSTDTQYF. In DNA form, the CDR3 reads TGTGCCAGCAGCCCCGAGGGGGGAGGAAGCACAGATACGCAGTATTTT.

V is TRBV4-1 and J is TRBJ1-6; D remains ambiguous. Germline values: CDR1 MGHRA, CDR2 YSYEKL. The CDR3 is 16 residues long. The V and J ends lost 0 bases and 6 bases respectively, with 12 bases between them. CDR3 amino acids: CASSQEVGVPNSPLHF. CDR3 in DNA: TGCGCCAGCAGCCAAGAAGTAGGAGTTCCTAATTCACCCCTCCACTTT.

CDR3 sequence: CASSLGDGGGTEAFF. The CDR3 bases are TGCGCCAGCAGCTTGGGGGACGGGGGCGGTACTGAAGCTTTCTTT. The gene calls are TRBV5-1 and TRBJ1-1; TRBD1 is a possible D gene (6 bases). V was trimmed by 0 bases and J by 5 bases, leaving 14 bases between them. The CDR3 loop spans 15 amino acids. The germline CDR1 and CDR2 sequences are SGHRS and YFSETQ. Full variable domain (outside the CDR3, taken from reference TRBV5-1 and TRBJ1-1): KAGVTQTPRYLIKTRGQQVTLSCSPISGHRSVSWYQQTPGQGLQFLFEYFSETQRNKGNFPGRFSGRQFSNSRSEMNVSTLELGDSALYLCASSLGDGGGTEAFFGQGTRLTVV.

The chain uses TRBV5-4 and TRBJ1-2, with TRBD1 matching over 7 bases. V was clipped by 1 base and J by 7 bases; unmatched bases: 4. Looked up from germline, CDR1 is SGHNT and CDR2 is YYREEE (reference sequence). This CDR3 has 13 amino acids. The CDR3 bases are TGTGCCAGCAGCTTGCAGGGGGGGAGTGGCTACACCTTC. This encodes CASSLQGGSGYTF.

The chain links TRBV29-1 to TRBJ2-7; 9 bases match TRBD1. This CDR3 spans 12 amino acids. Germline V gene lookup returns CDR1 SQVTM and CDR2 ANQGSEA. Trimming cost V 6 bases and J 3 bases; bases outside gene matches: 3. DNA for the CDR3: TGCAGCGTGGGACAGGGTTTCTACGAGCAGTACTTC. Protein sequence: CSVGQGFYEQYF.

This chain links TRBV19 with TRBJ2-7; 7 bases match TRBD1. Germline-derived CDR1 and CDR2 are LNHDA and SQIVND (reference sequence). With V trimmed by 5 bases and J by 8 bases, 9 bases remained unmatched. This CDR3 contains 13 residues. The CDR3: CASSGRQGAQQYF. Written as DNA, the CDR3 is TGTGCCAGTAGTGGGCGACAGGGAGCCCAGCAGTACTTC.

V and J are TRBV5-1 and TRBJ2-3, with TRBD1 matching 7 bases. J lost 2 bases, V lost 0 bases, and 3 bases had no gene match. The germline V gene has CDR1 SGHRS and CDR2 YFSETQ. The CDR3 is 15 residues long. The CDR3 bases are TGCGCCAGCAGCTTGGACGGGACAGACACAGATACGCAGTATTTT. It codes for CASSLDGTDTDTQYF.

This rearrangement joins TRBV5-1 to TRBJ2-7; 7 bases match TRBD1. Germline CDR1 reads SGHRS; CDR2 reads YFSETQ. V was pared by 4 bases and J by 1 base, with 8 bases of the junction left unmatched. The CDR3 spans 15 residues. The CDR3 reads CASSPTGAESYEQYF. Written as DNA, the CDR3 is TGCGCCAGCAGCCCTACAGGGGCAGAGTCCTACGAGCAGTACTTC.

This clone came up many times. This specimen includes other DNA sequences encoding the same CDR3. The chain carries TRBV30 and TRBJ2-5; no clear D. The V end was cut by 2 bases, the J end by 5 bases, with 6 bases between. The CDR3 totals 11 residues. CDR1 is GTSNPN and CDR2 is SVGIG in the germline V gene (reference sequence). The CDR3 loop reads CAWSPRETQYF. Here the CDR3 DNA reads TGTGCCTGGAGTCCACGGGAGACCCAGTACTTC.

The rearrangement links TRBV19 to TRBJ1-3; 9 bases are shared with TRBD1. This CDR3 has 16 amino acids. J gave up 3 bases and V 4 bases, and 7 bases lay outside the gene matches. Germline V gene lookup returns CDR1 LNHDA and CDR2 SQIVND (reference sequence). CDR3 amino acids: CASSNPGQGIGNTIYF. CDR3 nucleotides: TGTGCCAGTAGTAACCCGGGACAGGGCATTGGAAACACCATATATTTT.

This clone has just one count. This CDR3 reads CASSLDSYTEAFF. As DNA, the CDR3 is TGTGCCAGCAGCCTCGACAGTTACACTGAAGCTTTCTTT. This chain connects TRBV6-5 to TRBJ1-1; weak D call: TRBD1 (5 bases). Germline-derived CDR1 and CDR2 are MNHEY and SVGAGI. The CDR3 extends over 13 amino acids. V lost 6 bases and J lost 3, with 11 bases in between.

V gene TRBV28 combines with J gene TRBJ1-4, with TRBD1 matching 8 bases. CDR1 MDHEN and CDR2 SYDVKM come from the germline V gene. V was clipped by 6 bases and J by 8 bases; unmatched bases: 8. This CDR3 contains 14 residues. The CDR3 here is CASRWGRGREKLFF. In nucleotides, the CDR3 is TGTGCCAGCAGATGGGGCAGGGGGCGCGAAAAACTGTTTTTT.

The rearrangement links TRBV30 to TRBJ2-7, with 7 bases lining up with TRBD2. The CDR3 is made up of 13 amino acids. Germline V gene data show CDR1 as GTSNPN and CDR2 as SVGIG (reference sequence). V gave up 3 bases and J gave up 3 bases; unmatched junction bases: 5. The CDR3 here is CAWSAGTNYEQYF. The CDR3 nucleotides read TGTGCCTGGAGCGCCGGGACTAACTACGAGCAGTACTTC.

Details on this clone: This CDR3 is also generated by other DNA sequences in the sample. The CDR3 region has the DNA TGTGCCAGCAGTGAGCTGGGGGAGACCCAGTACTTC. Translation gives CASSELGETQYF. The chain is built from TRBV2 and TRBJ2-5; the D is unclear. Germline V gene data show CDR1 as SNHLY and CDR2 as FYNNEI. The CDR3 has 12 residues. Trimming pared 3 bases from V and 5 bases from J, leaving 7 bases between.

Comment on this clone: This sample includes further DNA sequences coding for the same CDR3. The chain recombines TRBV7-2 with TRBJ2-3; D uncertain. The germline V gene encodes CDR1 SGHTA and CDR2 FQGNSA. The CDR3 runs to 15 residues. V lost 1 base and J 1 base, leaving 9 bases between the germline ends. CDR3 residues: CASSLGGLGTDTQYF. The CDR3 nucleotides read TGTGCCAGCAGCTTAGGGGGATTGGGCACAGATACGCAGTATTTT.

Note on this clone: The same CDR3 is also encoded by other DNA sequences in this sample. CDR3 sequence: CASSSTGPDTQYF. The CDR3 DNA reads as TGTGCCAGCAGTTCCACGGGGCCAGATACGCAGTATTTT. The J gene is TRBJ2-3, the V gene TRBV28, with D perhaps being TRBD1 or TRBD2 (5 bases each). The V gene lost 4 bases and the J gene lost 4 bases, with 9 bases spanning the gap. The CDR3 length is 13 residues. Per germline, CDR1 MDHEN and CDR2 SYDVKM.

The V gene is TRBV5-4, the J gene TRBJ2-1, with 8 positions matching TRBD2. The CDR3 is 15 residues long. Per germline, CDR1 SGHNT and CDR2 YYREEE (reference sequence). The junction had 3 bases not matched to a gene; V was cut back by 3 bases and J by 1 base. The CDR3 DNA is TGTGCCAGCAGCTCGGTAGCGGGGTCCTACAATGAGCAGTTCTTC. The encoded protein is CASSSVAGSYNEQFF.

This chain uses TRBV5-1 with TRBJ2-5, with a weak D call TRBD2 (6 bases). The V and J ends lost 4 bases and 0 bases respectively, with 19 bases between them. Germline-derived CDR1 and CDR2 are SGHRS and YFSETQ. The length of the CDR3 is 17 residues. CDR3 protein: CASSPGGAGWYQETQYF. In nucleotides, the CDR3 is TGCGCCAGCAGCCCTGGGGGTGCGGGATGGTACCAAGAGACCCAGTACTTC.

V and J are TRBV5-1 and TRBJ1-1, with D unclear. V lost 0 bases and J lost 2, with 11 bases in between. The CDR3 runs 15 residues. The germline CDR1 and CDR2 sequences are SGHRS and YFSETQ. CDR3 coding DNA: TGCGCCAGCAGCTTGGTTTCGAATTCCAACACTGAAGCTTTCTTT. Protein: CASSLVSNSNTEAFF.

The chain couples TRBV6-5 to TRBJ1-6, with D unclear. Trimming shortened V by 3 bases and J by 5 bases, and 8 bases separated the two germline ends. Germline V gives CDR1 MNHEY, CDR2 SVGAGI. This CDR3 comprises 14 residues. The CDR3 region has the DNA TGTGCCAGCAGTTATAGGAGTAATAATTCACCCCTCCACTTT. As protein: CASSYRSNNSPLHF.

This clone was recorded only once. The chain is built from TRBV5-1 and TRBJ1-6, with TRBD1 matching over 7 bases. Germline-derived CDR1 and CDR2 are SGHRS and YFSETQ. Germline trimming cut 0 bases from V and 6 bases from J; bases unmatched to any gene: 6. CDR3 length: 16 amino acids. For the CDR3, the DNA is TGCGCCAGCAGCTTGGTAGGGGACAGCCTTAATTCACCCCTCCACTTT. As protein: CASSLVGDSLNSPLHF.

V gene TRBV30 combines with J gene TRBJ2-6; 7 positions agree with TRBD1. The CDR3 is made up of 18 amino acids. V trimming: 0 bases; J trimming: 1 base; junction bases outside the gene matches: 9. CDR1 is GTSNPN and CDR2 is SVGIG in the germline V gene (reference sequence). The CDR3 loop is CAWSVLRQGASGANVLTF. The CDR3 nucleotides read TGTGCCTGGAGTGTACTAAGACAGGGCGCATCTGGGGCCAACGTCCTGACTTTC.

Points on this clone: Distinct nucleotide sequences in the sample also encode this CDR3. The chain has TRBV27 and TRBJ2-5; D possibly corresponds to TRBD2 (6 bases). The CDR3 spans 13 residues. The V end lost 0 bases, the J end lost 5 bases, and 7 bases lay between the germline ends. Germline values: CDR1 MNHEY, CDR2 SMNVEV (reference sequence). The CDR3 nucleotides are TGTGCCAGCAGTTTATCAGGGAGGGAGACCCAGTACTTC. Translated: CASSLSGRETQYF.

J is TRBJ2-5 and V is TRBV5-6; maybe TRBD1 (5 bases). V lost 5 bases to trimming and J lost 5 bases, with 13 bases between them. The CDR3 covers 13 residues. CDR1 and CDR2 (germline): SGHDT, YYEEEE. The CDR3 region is CASRPDKGETQYF. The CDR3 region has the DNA TGTGCCAGCAGACCCGACAAGGGGGAGACCCAGTACTTC. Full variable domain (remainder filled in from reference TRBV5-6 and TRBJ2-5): DAGVTQSPTHLIKTRGQQVTLRCSPKSGHDTVSWYQQALGQGPQFIFQYYEEEERQRGNFPDRFSGHQFPNYSSELNVNALLLGDSALYLCASRPDKGETQYFGPGTRLLVL.

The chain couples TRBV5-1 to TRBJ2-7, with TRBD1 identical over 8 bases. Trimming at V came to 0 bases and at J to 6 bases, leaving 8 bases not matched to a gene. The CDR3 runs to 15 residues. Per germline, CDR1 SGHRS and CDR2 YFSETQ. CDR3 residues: CASSLESTTGAEQYF. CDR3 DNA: TGCGCCAGCAGCTTGGAGTCCACGACAGGGGCCGAGCAGTACTTC.